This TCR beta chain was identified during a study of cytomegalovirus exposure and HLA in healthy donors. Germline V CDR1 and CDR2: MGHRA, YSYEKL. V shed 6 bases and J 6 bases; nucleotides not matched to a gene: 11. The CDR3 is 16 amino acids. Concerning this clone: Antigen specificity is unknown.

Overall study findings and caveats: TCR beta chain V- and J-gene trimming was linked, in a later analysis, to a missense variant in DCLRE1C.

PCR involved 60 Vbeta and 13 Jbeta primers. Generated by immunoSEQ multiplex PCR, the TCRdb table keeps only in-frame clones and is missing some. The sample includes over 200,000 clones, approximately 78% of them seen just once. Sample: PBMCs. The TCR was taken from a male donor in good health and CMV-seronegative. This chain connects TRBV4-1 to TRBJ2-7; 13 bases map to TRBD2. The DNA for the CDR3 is TGCGCCAGCAGTCGACTAGCGGGAGGTTCCCCTCGCGAGCAGTACTTC. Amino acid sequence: CASSRLAGGSPREQYF.